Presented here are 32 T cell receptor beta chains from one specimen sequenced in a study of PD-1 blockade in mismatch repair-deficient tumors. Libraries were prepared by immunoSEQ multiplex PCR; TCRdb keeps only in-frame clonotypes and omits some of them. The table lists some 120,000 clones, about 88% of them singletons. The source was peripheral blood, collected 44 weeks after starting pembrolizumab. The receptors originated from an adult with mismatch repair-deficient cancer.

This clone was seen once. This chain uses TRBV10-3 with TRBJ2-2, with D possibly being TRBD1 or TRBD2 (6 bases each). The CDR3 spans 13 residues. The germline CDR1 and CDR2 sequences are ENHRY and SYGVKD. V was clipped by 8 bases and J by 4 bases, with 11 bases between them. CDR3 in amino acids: CAIYREVTGELFF. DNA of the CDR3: TGTGCCATCTACAGGGAGGTCACCGGGGAGCTGTTTTTT.

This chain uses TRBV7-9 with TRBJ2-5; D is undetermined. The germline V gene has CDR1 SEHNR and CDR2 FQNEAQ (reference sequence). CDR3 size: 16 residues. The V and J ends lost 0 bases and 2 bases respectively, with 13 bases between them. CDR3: CASSLASNWEQETQYF. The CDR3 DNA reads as TGTGCCAGCAGCTTAGCATCGAACTGGGAACAAGAGACCCAGTACTTC.

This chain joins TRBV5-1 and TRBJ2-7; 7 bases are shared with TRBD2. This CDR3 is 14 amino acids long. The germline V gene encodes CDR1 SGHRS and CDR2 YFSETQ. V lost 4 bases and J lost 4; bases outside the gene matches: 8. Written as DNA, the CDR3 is TGCGCCAGCAGCCCGCTGGGGGGGAGGTACGAGCAGTACTTC. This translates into CASSPLGGRYEQYF.

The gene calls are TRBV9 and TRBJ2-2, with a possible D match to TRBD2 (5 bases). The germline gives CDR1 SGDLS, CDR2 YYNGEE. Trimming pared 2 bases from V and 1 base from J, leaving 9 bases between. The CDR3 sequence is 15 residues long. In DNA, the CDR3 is TGTGCCAGCAGCGTCCTCGGGATGAACACCGGGGAGCTGTTTTTT. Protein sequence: CASSVLGMNTGELFF.

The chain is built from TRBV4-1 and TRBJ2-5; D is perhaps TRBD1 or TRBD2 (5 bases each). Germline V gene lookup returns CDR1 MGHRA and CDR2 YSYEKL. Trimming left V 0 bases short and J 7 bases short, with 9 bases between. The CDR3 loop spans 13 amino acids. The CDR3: CASSQERGSTQYF. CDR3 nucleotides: TGCGCCAGCAGCCAAGAACGGGGCTCGACCCAGTACTTC.

Here the CDR3 reads CASSEVGYNLYNEQFF. CDR3 bases: TGTGCCAGCAGTGAAGTTGGCTACAACCTTTACAATGAGCAGTTCTTC. The rearrangement uses TRBV2 and TRBJ2-1; no clear D. Germline V gives CDR1 SNHLY, CDR2 FYNNEI. The CDR3 totals 16 residues. Trimming pared 1 base from V and 4 bases from J, leaving 14 bases between. The full variable domain, in which reference TRBV2 and TRBJ2-1 provide the parts outside the CDR3, is EPEVTQTPSHQVTQMGQEVILRCVPISNHLYFYWYRQILGQKVEFLVSFYNNEISEKSEIFDDQFSVERPDGSNFTLKIRSTKLEDSAMYFCASSEVGYNLYNEQFFGPGTRLTVL.

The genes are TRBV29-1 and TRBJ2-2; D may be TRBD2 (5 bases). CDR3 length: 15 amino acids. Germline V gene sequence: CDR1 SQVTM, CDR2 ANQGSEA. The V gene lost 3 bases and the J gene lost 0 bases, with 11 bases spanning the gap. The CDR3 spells CSVDISGANTGELFF. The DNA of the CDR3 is TGCAGCGTTGATATAAGCGGAGCGAACACCGGGGAGCTGTTTTTT.

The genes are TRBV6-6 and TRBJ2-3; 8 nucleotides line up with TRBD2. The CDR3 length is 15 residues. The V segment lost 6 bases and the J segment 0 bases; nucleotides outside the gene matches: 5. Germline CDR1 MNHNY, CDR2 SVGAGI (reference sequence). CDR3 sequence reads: CASRNSGASTDTQYF. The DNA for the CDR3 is TGTGCCAGCAGGAATAGCGGGGCGAGCACAGATACGCAGTATTTT.

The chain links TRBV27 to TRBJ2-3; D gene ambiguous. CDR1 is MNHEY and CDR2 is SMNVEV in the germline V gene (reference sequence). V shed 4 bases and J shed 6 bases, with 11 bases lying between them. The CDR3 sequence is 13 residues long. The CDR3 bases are TGTGCCAGCAGTTCCTCGGCTCCGGATACGCAGTATTTT. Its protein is CASSSSAPDTQYF.

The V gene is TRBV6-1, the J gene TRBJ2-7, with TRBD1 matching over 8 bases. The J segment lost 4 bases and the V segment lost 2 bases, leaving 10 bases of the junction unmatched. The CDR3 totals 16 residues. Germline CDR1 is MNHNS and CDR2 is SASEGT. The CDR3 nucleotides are TGTGCCAGCAGTGAATCGGCGACAGGGGTTCGGTACGAGCAGTACTTC. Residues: CASSESATGVRYEQYF.

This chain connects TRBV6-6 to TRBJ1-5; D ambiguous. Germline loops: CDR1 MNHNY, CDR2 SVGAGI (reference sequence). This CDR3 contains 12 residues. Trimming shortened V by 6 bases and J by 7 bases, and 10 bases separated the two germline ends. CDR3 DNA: TGTGCCAGCAGGGGCCCGCAACAGCCCCAGCATTTT. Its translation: CASRGPQQPQHF.

As DNA, the CDR3 is TGTGCCAGCTCAACCCAAGAGACCCAGTACTTC. This codes for CASSTQETQYF. This chain connects TRBV18 to TRBJ2-5, with no clear D. Deletions cut 5 bases from V and 1 base from J, with 2 bases between. CDR1 KGHSH and CDR2 LQKENI come from the germline V gene. CDR3 length: 11 residues.

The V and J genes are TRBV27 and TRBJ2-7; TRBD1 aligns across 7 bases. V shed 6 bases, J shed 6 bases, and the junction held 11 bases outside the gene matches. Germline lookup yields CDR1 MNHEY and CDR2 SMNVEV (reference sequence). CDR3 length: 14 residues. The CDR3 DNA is TGTGCCAGCAGACGAGGGGGCGTCTTGGGCGAGCAGTACTTC. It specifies CASRRGGVLGEQYF.

The CDR3 sequence is CASSHARRKVDGGSTDTQYF. In DNA, the CDR3 is TGTGCCAGCAGCCACGCCCGGAGAAAGGTGGACGGGGGTAGCACAGATACGCAGTATTTT. This chain joins TRBV9 and TRBJ2-3, with D perhaps matching TRBD2 (6 bases). Germline CDR1 and CDR2: SGDLS and YYNGEE. This CDR3 spans 20 amino acids. The germline V and J ends were trimmed by 4 bases and 0 bases, with 27 bases remaining between them.

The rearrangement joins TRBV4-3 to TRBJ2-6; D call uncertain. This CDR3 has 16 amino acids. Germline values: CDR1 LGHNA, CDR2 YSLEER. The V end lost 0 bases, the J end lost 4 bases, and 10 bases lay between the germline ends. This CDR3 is CASSQDRAGGANVLTF. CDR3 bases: TGCGCCAGCAGCCAAGATCGGGCAGGCGGGGCCAACGTCCTGACTTTC.

The CDR3 is CASSPRGTLMTQHF. The DNA for the CDR3 is TGTGCCAGCAGCCCTCGAGGGACCCTAATGACCCAGCATTTT. The chain joins TRBV27 to TRBJ1-5, with D tentatively TRBD1 (5 bases). V dropped 6 bases and J dropped 11 bases, with 20 bases sitting between them. Germline V gives CDR1 MNHEY, CDR2 SMNVEV (reference sequence). The CDR3 sequence is 14 residues long.

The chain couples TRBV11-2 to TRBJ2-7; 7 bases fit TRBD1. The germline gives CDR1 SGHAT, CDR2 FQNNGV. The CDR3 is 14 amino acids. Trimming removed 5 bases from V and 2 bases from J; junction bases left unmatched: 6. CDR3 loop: CASSPGTATYEQYF. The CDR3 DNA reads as TGTGCCAGCAGCCCCGGGACAGCCACCTACGAGCAGTACTTC.

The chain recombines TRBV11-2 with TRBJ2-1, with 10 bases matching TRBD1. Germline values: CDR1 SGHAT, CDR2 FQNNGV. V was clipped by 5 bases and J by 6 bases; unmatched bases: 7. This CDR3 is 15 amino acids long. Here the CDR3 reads CASSEGQGFGNEQFF. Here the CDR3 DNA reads TGTGCCAGCAGCGAGGGACAGGGGTTTGGCAATGAGCAGTTCTTC. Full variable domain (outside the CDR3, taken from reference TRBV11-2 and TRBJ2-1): EAGVAQSPRYKIIEKRQSVAFWCNPISGHATLYWYQQILGQGPKLLIQFQNNGVVDDSQLPKDRFSAERLKGVDSTLKIQPAKLEDSAVYLCASSEGQGFGNEQFFGPGTRLTVL.

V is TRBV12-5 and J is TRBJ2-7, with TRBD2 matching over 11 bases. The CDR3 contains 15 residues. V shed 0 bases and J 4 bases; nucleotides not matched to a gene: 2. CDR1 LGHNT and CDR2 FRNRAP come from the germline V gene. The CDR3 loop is CASGLVGTSGYEQYF. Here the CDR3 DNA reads TGTGCTAGTGGTTTGGTAGGGACTAGCGGATACGAGCAGTACTTC.

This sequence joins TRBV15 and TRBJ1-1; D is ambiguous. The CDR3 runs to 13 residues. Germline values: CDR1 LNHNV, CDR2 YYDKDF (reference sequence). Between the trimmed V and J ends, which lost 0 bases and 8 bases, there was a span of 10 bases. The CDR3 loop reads CATSRDGLAEAFF. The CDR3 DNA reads TGTGCCACCAGCAGAGATGGTCTAGCCGAAGCTTTCTTT.

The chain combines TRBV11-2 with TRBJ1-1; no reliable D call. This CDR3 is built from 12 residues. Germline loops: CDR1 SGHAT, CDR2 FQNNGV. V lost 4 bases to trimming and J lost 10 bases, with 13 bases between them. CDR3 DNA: TGTGCCAGCAGCTACGGACGGGTGGGAGCTTTCTTT. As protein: CASSYGRVGAFF.

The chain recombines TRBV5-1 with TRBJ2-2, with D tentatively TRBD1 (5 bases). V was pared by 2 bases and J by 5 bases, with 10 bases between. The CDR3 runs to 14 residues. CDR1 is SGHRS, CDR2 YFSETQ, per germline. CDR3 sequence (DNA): TGCGCCAGCAGCTTCTACCGACAGACCGGGGAGCTGTTTTTT. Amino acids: CASSFYRQTGELFF.

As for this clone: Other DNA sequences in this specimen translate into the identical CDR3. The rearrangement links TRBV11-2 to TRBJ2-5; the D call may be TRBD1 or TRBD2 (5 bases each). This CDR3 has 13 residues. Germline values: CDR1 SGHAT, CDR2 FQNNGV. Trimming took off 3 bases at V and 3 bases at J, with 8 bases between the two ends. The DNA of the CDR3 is TGTGCCAGCAGCTTGGGGGAGAAAGAGACCCAGTACTTC. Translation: CASSLGEKETQYF.

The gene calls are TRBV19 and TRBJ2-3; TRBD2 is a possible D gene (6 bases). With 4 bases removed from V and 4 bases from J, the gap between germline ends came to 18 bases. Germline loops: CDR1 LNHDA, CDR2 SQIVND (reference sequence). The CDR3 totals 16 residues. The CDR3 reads CASSRGLVLGADTQYF. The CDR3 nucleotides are TGTGCCAGTAGTAGGGGACTGGTCCTAGGTGCAGATACGCAGTATTTT.

CDR3 in DNA: TGTGCCAGCAGCTTAGGCCACCGACTAGAGGAGACCCAGTACTTC. Translation: CASSLGHRLEETQYF. The chain has TRBV13 and TRBJ2-5, with D maybe TRBD2 (6 bases). This CDR3 has 15 amino acids. V lost 0 bases, J lost 5 bases, and 13 bases lay in between. CDR1 and CDR2 from the germline V gene are PRHDT and FYEKMQ (reference sequence).

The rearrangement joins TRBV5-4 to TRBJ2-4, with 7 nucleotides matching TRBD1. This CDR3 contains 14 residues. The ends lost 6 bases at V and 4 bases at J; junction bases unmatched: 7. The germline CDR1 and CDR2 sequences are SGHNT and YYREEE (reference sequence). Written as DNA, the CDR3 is TGTGCCAGCACCCAAGACAGGGCAAAAAACATTCAGTACTTC. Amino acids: CASTQDRAKNIQYF.

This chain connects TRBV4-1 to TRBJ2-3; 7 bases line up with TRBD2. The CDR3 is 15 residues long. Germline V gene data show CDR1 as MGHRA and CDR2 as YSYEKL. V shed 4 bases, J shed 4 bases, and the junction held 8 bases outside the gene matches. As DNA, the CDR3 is TGCGCCAGCAGCCGAGACCGGGAGGTTGCAGATACGCAGTATTTT. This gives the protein CASSRDREVADTQYF.

DNA of the CDR3: TGTGCCAGCAGTTACAAGCAGCGATTATCAGATACGCAGTATTTT. It yields the protein CASSYKQRLSDTQYF. This sequence joins TRBV6-5 and TRBJ2-3, with no clear D. This CDR3 is 15 amino acids long. V gave up 2 bases and J gave up 4 bases, with 13 bases separating them. Looked up from germline, CDR1 is MNHEY and CDR2 is SVGAGI.

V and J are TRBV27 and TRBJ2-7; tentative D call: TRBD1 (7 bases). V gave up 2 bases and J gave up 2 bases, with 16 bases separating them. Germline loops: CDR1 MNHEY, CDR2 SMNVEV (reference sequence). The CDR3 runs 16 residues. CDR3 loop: CASSLRGQGGTYEQYF. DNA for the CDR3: TGTGCCAGCAGTTTAAGGGGGCAGGGGGGTACCTACGAGCAGTACTTC.

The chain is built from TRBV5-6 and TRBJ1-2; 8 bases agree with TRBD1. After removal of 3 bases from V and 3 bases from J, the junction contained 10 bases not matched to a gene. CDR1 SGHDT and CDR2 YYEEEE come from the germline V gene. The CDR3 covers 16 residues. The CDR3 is CASSSELDRVDYGYTF. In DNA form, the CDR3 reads TGTGCCAGCAGCTCAGAGTTGGACAGGGTTGACTATGGCTACACCTTC.

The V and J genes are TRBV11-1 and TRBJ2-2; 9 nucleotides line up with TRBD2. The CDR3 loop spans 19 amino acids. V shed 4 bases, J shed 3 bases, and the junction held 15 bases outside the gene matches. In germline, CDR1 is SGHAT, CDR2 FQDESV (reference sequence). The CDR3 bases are TGTGCCAGCAGCTCCAAAGACAGGGCCCAGCGGGAGGACACCGGGGAGCTGTTTTTT. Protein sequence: CASSSKDRAQREDTGELFF. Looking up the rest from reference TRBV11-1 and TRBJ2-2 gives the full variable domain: EAEVAQSPRYKITEKSQAVAFWCDPISGHATLYWYRQILGQGPELLVQFQDESVVDDSQLPKDRFSAERLKGVDSTLKIQPAELGDSAMYLCASSSKDRAQREDTGELFFGEGSRLTVL.

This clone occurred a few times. CDR3 residues: CASSLTENTGELFF. The CDR3 DNA reads TGTGCCAGCAGCTTAACCGAGAACACCGGGGAGCTGTTTTTT. The chain is built from TRBV7-6 and TRBJ2-2; no definite D call. Per germline, CDR1 SGHVS and CDR2 FNYEAQ. Trimming cost V 2 bases and J 1 base, with 5 bases left between them. This CDR3 has 14 amino acids.